The 20 T cell receptor beta chains below all came from one sample that was sequenced in a study of blood T cell repertoires in COVID-19. Measured with immunoSEQ multiplex PCR; TCRdb has only the in-frame clones, and not every one. Among some 120,000 clones listed, 70% to 85% were seen once. The sequenced material came from peripheral blood. The receptors shown here come from a woman aged 45-60 years with acute or convalescent COVID-19.

This chain joins TRBV18 and TRBJ1-3; D remains ambiguous. The length of the CDR3 is 13 residues. Germline lookup yields CDR1 KGHSH and CDR2 LQKENI. Trimming pared 8 bases from V and 0 bases from J, leaving 8 bases between. In nucleotides, the CDR3 is TGTGCCAGCCGGGAAGGCTCTGGAAACACCATATATTTT. It yields the protein CASREGSGNTIYF.

Written as DNA, the CDR3 is TGTGCCAGTAATTCCCGGGACACTATTCAGCCCCAGCATTTT. Its protein is CASNSRDTIQPQHF. V is TRBV19 and J is TRBJ1-5; D perhaps matches TRBD1 (6 bases). V shed 7 bases and J shed 6 bases, with 16 bases lying between them. CDR1 and CDR2 (germline): LNHDA, SQIVND (reference sequence). This CDR3 contains 14 residues.

This clone was counted once. The V gene is TRBV27, the J gene TRBJ1-5; D gene unclear. CDR3 length: 15 amino acids. Trimming cost V 0 bases and J 0 bases, with 6 bases left between them. Germline lookup yields CDR1 MNHEY and CDR2 SMNVEV (reference sequence). CDR3 DNA sequence: TGTGCCAGCAGTTTATCCCAGATTAGCAATCAGCCCCAGCATTTT. Translating it yields CASSLSQISNQPQHF.

V usage is TRBV5-1 and J usage is TRBJ2-3, with D possibly matching TRBD1 (6 bases). Germline V gene sequence: CDR1 SGHRS, CDR2 YFSETQ. The germline V and J ends were trimmed by 0 bases and 2 bases, with 10 bases remaining between them. The CDR3 length is 15 residues. CDR3 loop: CASSLEAGVTDTQYF. CDR3 nucleotides: TGCGCCAGCAGCTTGGAGGCAGGGGTCACAGATACGCAGTATTTT.

This chain joins TRBV19 and TRBJ2-1; 12 bases align to TRBD2. Trimming removed 7 bases from V and 7 bases from J; junction bases left unmatched: 17. There are 18 residues in the CDR3. Germline-derived CDR1 and CDR2 are LNHDA and SQIVND (reference sequence). The DNA for the CDR3 is TGTGCCAGTACCGATAGAGGTGCCCTAGCGGGGGGGATGAATGAGCAGTTCTTC. The encoded protein is CASTDRGALAGGMNEQFF.

DNA of the CDR3: TGCGCCAGCAGCTTGGATGGCAGGAACTACGAGCAGTACTTC. This translates into CASSLDGRNYEQYF. The chain recombines TRBV5-1 with TRBJ2-7; D remains unclear. Trimming left V 0 bases short and J 3 bases short, with 10 bases between. Germline CDR1 and CDR2: SGHRS and YFSETQ. The CDR3 is 14 amino acids.

The chain employs TRBV11-2 and TRBJ2-6, with a tentative D call TRBD2 (5 bases). Germline CDR1 SGHAT, CDR2 FQNNGV. The length of the CDR3 is 16 residues. V dropped 0 bases and J dropped 1 base, with 7 bases sitting between them. The CDR3 DNA reads TGTGCCAGCAGCTTAGATCGAGGGTCTGGGGCCAACGTCCTGACTTTC. It specifies CASSLDRGSGANVLTF.

V usage is TRBV5-1 and J usage is TRBJ1-2, with D possibly TRBD1 on 6 matching bases. The V end lost 2 bases, the J end lost 5 bases, and 10 bases lay between the germline ends. This CDR3 has 13 amino acids. Germline CDR1 reads SGHRS; CDR2 reads YFSETQ. In DNA form, the CDR3 reads TGCGCCAGCAGCTTAGACAGGAGGTATGGCTACACCTTC. It encodes CASSLDRRYGYTF.

DNA for the CDR3: TGTGCCAGCAGCTTACCTGTTGGGACTAGCGGGGAGCAGTTCTTC. This sequence encodes CASSLPVGTSGEQFF. The V call is TRBV11-2, the J call TRBJ2-1, with TRBD2 matching 12 bases. This CDR3 spans 15 amino acids. V gave up 2 bases and J gave up 10 bases; unmatched junction bases: 6. Looked up from germline, CDR1 is SGHAT and CDR2 is FQNNGV.

The chain is built from TRBV6-1 and TRBJ1-2; TRBD1 agrees at 7 bases. V lost 3 bases and J lost 5; bases outside the gene matches: 3. CDR3 length: 13 amino acids. Per the germline V gene, CDR1 is MNHNS and CDR2 is SASEGT. The CDR3 reads CASSDSGGYGYTF. The CDR3 DNA reads as TGTGCCAGCAGTGATTCAGGGGGTTATGGCTACACCTTC.

The table lists this clone with a count of one. This chain links TRBV5-5 with TRBJ2-1; weak D call: TRBD1 (6 bases). Per germline, CDR1 SGHKS and CDR2 YYEKEE (reference sequence). The CDR3 is 15 amino acids. Trimming took off 3 bases at V and 0 bases at J, with 10 bases between the two ends. CDR3 DNA: TGTGCCAGCAGCTCAGACAGGAGCTCCTACAATGAGCAGTTCTTC. It is translated as CASSSDRSSYNEQFF.

The count of this clone is one. This chain uses TRBV15 with TRBJ2-3, with a tentative D call TRBD1 (6 bases). The germline V and J ends were trimmed by 0 bases and 4 bases, with 14 bases remaining between them. Germline CDR1 and CDR2: LNHNV and YYDKDF (reference sequence). The length of the CDR3 is 16 residues. In DNA form, the CDR3 reads TGTGCCACCAGCAGAGATGGAACAGGGATGGCAGATACGCAGTATTTT. It yields the protein CATSRDGTGMADTQYF. Filled out from reference TRBV15 and TRBJ2-3, the complete variable domain reads DAMVIQNPRYQVTQFGKPVTLSCSQTLNHNVMYWYQQKSSQAPKLLFHYYDKDFNNEADTPDNFQSRRPNTSFCFLDIRSPGLGDTAMYLCATSRDGTGMADTQYFGPGTRLTVL.

J is TRBJ1-2 and V is TRBV13; 7 bases match TRBD1. The trim removed 4 bases at V and 1 base at J, leaving 3 bases unmatched. Germline V gives CDR1 PRHDT, CDR2 FYEKMQ (reference sequence). The CDR3 covers 14 residues. For the CDR3, the DNA is TGTGCCAGCAGCTCGACAGGGAGTAACTATGGCTACACCTTC. It translates to CASSSTGSNYGYTF.

This clone was detected once. The V gene is TRBV5-1, the J gene TRBJ1-2; D gene unclear. Germline CDR1 and CDR2: SGHRS and YFSETQ. V was pared by 4 bases and J by 4 bases, with 11 bases between. The CDR3 spans 13 residues. The CDR3, as DNA: TGCGCCAGCAGCGTAGGAGAGGGCTATGGCTACACCTTC. Residues: CASSVGEGYGYTF.

The chain carries TRBV13 and TRBJ2-1; 12 nucleotides align to TRBD2. Germline loops: CDR1 PRHDT, CDR2 FYEKMQ (reference sequence). CDR3 length equals 16 residues. The ends lost 8 bases at V and 7 bases at J; junction bases unmatched: 12. The CDR3 is CASGTATSGGLNEQFF. Written as DNA, the CDR3 is TGTGCCAGCGGAACCGCAACTAGCGGGGGGTTAAATGAGCAGTTCTTC.

The chain carries TRBV28 and TRBJ1-3; TRBD1 is a possible D gene (5 bases). The CDR3 has 14 amino acids. Germline values: CDR1 MDHEN, CDR2 SYDVKM. Trimming took off 1 base at V and 2 bases at J, with 6 bases between the two ends. The CDR3 DNA reads TGTGCCAGCAGTTTATCAGGGACTGGAAACACCATATATTTT. This gives the protein CASSLSGTGNTIYF.

The chain employs TRBV6-6 and TRBJ1-1, with 7 bases aligning to TRBD1. CDR1 and CDR2 from the germline V gene are MNHNY and SVGAGI (reference sequence). The junction had 4 bases not matched to a gene; V was cut back by 3 bases and J by 3 bases. This CDR3 contains 14 residues. The CDR3 is CASSYSQGDTEAFF. The DNA of the CDR3 is TGTGCCAGCAGTTATAGTCAGGGGGACACTGAAGCTTTCTTT.

The V gene is TRBV5-1, the J gene TRBJ1-4; D remains unclear. This CDR3 has 15 amino acids. The V gene lost 2 bases and the J gene lost 8 bases, with 16 bases spanning the gap. The germline V gene encodes CDR1 SGHRS and CDR2 YFSETQ. The chain's CDR3 is CASSFNSPPGEKLFF. The CDR3 DNA sequence: TGCGCCAGCAGCTTCAACAGCCCGCCGGGGGAAAAACTGTTTTTT.

This clone has only a few counts. The J gene is TRBJ1-5, the V gene TRBV18; D is possibly TRBD1 (5 bases). The CDR3 has 13 amino acids. Trimming shortened V by 1 base and J by 6 bases, and 7 bases separated the two germline ends. Germline V gene lookup returns CDR1 KGHSH and CDR2 LQKENI. The DNA for the CDR3 is TGTGCCAGCTCACCACTCCAGGGTCAGCCCCAGCATTTT. This gives the protein CASSPLQGQPQHF.

This chain uses TRBV12-3 or TRBV12-4 with TRBJ2-3; D may be TRBD2 (5 bases). The CDR3 has 13 amino acids. Trimming took off 4 bases at V and 4 bases at J, with 9 bases between the two ends. Here the CDR3 reads CASSSRVSDTQYF. DNA for the CDR3: TGTGCCAGCAGTTCGAGGGTCTCAGATACGCAGTATTTT.